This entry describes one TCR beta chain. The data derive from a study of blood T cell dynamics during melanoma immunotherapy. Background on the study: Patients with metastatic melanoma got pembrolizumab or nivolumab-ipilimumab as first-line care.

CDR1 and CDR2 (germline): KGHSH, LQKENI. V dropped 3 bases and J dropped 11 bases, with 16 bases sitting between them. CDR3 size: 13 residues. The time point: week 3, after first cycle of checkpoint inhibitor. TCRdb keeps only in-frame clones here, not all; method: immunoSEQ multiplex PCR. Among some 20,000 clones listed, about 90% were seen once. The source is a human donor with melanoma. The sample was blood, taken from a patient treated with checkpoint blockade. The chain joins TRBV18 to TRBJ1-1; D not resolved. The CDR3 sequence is CASSPGSGDRAFF. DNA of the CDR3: TGTGCCAGCTCACCGGGGTCTGGGGATAGGGCTTTCTTT.